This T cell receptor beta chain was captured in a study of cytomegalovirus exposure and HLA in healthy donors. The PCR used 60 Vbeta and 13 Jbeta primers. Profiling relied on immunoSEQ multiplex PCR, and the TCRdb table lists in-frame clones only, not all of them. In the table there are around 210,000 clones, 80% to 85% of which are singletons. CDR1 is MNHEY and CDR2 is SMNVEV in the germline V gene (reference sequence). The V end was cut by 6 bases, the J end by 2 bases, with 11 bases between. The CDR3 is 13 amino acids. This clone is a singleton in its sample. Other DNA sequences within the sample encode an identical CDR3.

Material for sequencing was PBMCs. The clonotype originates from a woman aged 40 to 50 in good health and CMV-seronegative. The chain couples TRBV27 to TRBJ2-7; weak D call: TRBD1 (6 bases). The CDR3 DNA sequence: TGTGCCAGCAGCTTCTCAGGGGCCTACGAGCAGTACTTC. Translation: CASSFSGAYEQYF.